Sequencing of this TCR beta chain was carried out in a study of spatial heterogeneity in lung cancer. Time point indicated: blood at routine non-recurrence follow-up after resection. Sequencing of whole RNA from tumor, nontumor lung or frozen PBMC involved no sorting. TCRdb used MiXCR to reprocess the 5' RACE reads, holding one entry per CDR3 protein. The sample includes nearly 95,000 distinct CDR3 sequences, roughly 21% of them seen just once. The CDR3 loop spans 12 amino acids. Germline values: CDR1 SQVTM, CDR2 ANQGSEA. Trimming stripped 5 bases from V and 5 bases from J, with 12 bases between. The genes are TRBV29-1 and TRBJ1-1; no clear D gene. The source is a male donor with early-stage non-small cell lung cancer. The sequences come from PBMCs, collected at follow-up. The CDR3 reads CSVWPLRTEAFF. In DNA form, the CDR3 reads TGCAGCGTTTGGCCCCTCCGGACTGAAGCTTTCTTT.